Shown below are 16 T cell receptor beta chains from a single sample sequenced in a study of cytomegalovirus exposure and HLA in healthy donors listed by TCRdb under 2017. The method behind the library was the immunoSEQ multiplex PCR assay. For the multiplex PCR, a mixture combining 60 forward primers for TCR Vbeta segments and 13 reverse primers for TCR Jbeta segments was used. The clones in this table, taken by TCRdb from immuneACCESS, are in-frame only. Not every clone is retained; where verified, under half of the shortfall comes from an unresolved V gene, and the cause of the rest is unknown. The table for this sample lists 150,000 to 170,000 clones; 70% to 80% of them were counted only once. 9.5% to 15% of the sample rests with the top ten. Sequenced sample: PBMCs. The source of these receptors is a man younger than 40 in good health and CMV-seropositive.

This chain joins TRBV13 and TRBJ2-1; 7 bases are shared with TRBD1. The V segment lost 4 bases and the J segment 4 bases; nucleotides outside the gene matches: 4. This CDR3 is built from 14 residues. Germline V gene data show CDR1 as PRHDT and CDR2 as FYEKMQ (reference sequence). Here the CDR3 reads CASSSPGQYNEQFF. CDR3 coding DNA: TGTGCCAGCAGCTCGCCGGGACAGTACAATGAGCAGTTCTTC.

The V gene is TRBV25-1, the J gene TRBJ2-6; 10 nucleotides agree with TRBD2. With V trimmed by 7 bases and J by 0 bases, 6 bases remained unmatched. Germline CDR1 is MGHDK and CDR2 is SYGVNS. This CDR3 is built from 17 residues. CDR3 coding DNA: TGTGCCAGCATGAGCGGGAGGGGATTCTCTGGGGCCAACGTCCTGACTTTC. Translated: CASMSGRGFSGANVLTF.

A few counts support this clone. The chain carries TRBV28 and TRBJ1-2; 8 bases are shared with TRBD1. Losses at the gene ends were 10 bases for V and 5 bases for J; bases not matched to a gene: 6. CDR1 MDHEN and CDR2 SYDVKM come from the germline V gene. The CDR3 totals 12 residues. The CDR3 loop is CATDRGGYGYTF. The CDR3, as DNA: TGTGCCACAGACAGGGGAGGGTATGGCTACACCTTC.

This clone has only one observation. This chain joins TRBV29-1 and TRBJ2-3, with 16 bases matching TRBD2. This CDR3 comprises 16 residues. Germline-derived CDR1 and CDR2 are SQVTM and ANQGSEA. V dropped 6 bases and J dropped 5; count of bases not matched to a gene: 8. This CDR3 is CSVRGLAGGPGDTQYF. In DNA form, the CDR3 reads TGCAGCGTGAGGGGACTAGCGGGAGGGCCTGGAGATACGCAGTATTTT.

A remark on this clone: Other DNA sequences from this sample encode an identical CDR3 as well. V gene TRBV7-9 combines with J gene TRBJ1-3, with a possible D match to TRBD1 (5 bases). Germline V lookup: CDR1 SEHNR, CDR2 FQNEAQ (reference sequence). The CDR3 runs to 16 residues. Trimming took 1 base from V and 1 from J, leaving 11 bases between them. The DNA for the CDR3 is TGTGCCAGCAGCTTAGTTTCGGGGACTTCTGGAAACACCATATATTTT. It encodes CASSLVSGTSGNTIYF.

The chain uses TRBV28 and TRBJ1-5, with 9 bases fitting TRBD1. V gave up 4 bases and J gave up 0 bases; unmatched junction bases: 7. CDR1 is MDHEN and CDR2 is SYDVKM in the germline V gene. There are 17 residues in the CDR3. In nucleotides, the CDR3 is TGTGCCAGCAGTTCACAGGGGGCAGGGGGTAGCAATCAGCCCCAGCATTTT. Protein: CASSSQGAGGSNQPQHF.

The V and J genes are TRBV19 and TRBJ1-3; TRBD1 might be the D (6 bases). The V end was cut by 7 bases, the J end by 0 bases, with 13 bases between. CDR1 is LNHDA and CDR2 is SQIVND in the germline V gene (reference sequence). This CDR3 is built from 15 residues. This CDR3 reads CASTSGQSSGNTIYF. CDR3 nucleotide sequence: TGTGCCAGTACCTCCGGACAGTCCTCTGGAAACACCATATATTTT. The variable domain in full, completed from reference TRBV19 and TRBJ1-3, reads DGGITQSPKYLFRKEGQNVTLSCEQNLNHDAMYWYRQDPGQGLRLIYYSQIVNDFQKGDIAEGYSVSREKKESFPLTVTSAQKNPTAFYLCASTSGQSSGNTIYFGEGSWLTVV.

This clone was picked up a small number of times. The CDR3 bases are TGTGCCAGCAGTGAATGGGATCCAGACAGGGGGGTCTACGAGCAGTACTTC. Protein sequence: CASSEWDPDRGVYEQYF. The chain employs TRBV25-1 and TRBJ2-7; 9 nucleotides align to TRBD1. In germline, CDR1 is MGHDK, CDR2 SYGVNS. After removal of 1 base from V and 3 bases from J, the junction contained 10 bases not matched to a gene. The CDR3 loop spans 17 amino acids.

The chain couples TRBV7-2 to TRBJ2-1; 8 nucleotides match TRBD1. Germline V gene data show CDR1 as SGHTA and CDR2 as FQGNSA. Losses at the gene ends were 5 bases for V and 6 bases for J; bases not matched to a gene: 9. CDR3 size: 15 residues. Written as DNA, the CDR3 is TGTGCCAGCAGCCCCGGACAGGGTAGGGGCAATGAGCAGTTCTTC. Translation: CASSPGQGRGNEQFF.

This clone has only a few counts. J is TRBJ2-7 and V is TRBV6-1, with no clear D. Germline CDR1 reads MNHNS; CDR2 reads SASEGT. The CDR3 has 11 amino acids. The germline V and J ends were trimmed by 5 bases and 3 bases, with 5 bases remaining between them. As DNA, the CDR3 is TGTGCCAGCAGTCAAAACTACGAGCAGTACTTC. Amino acids: CASSQNYEQYF.

A few counts support this clone. The chain has TRBV19 and TRBJ2-3, with 7 bases matching TRBD1. The CDR3 is 16 residues long. Losses at the gene ends were 3 bases for V and 5 bases for J; bases not matched to a gene: 11. From germline, CDR1 is LNHDA and CDR2 SQIVND (reference sequence). In nucleotides, the CDR3 is TGTGCCAGTAGTATCCCGGGACAGCGGTCGGGAGATACGCAGTATTTT. It translates to CASSIPGQRSGDTQYF.

The chain employs TRBV5-1 and TRBJ1-1; D is unclear. V lost 0 bases to trimming and J lost 7 bases, with 7 bases between them. This CDR3 contains 12 residues. CDR1 is SGHRS, CDR2 YFSETQ, per germline. In DNA form, the CDR3 reads TGCGCCAGCAGCTTGGCGGGGAGTGAAGCTTTCTTT. It specifies CASSLAGSEAFF.

The chain carries TRBV6-6 and TRBJ2-6; D is ambiguous. There are 16 residues in the CDR3. From germline, CDR1 is MNHNY and CDR2 SVGAGI (reference sequence). Trimming cost V 5 bases and J 0 bases, with 11 bases left between them. The CDR3 protein is CASSIRRSSGANVLTF. The DNA for the CDR3 is TGTGCCAGCAGTATTCGACGGAGCTCTGGGGCCAACGTCCTGACTTTC.

The V and J genes are TRBV7-2 and TRBJ2-7; D ambiguous. Between the trimmed V and J ends, which lost 6 bases and 1 base, there was a span of 10 bases. This CDR3 region has 13 residues. CDR1 and CDR2 (germline): SGHTA, FQGNSA. CDR3 residues: CASSRQVSYEQYF. The DNA of the CDR3 is TGTGCCAGCAGTCGCCAGGTTTCCTACGAGCAGTACTTC.

The chain has TRBV7-2 and TRBJ2-2; possibly TRBD2 for D (5 bases). The germline V and J ends were trimmed by 5 bases and 0 bases, with 16 bases remaining between them. The CDR3 length is 17 residues. CDR1 and CDR2 (germline): SGHTA, FQGNSA. The CDR3 DNA follows: TGTGCCAGCAGCCCCCGTTCTGCCGGGACGAACACCGGGGAGCTGTTTTTT. Its translation is CASSPRSAGTNTGELFF.

The genes are TRBV1 and TRBJ1-3; the table calls TRBD1, which could not be checked here. TRBV1 represents a pseudogene. CDR3 size: 16 residues. The CDR3: CTSSPYRNFSGNTIYF. The CDR3, as DNA: TGCACCAGCAGCCCATACAGAAACTTCTCTGGAAACACCATATATTTT.